This TCR beta chain was recovered during a study of regulatory T cells in long-lasting Graves disease. The overall study: Positive TSH receptor antibodies alongside over 5 years of antithyroid drugs were what marked Graves' disease as persistent.

Documented time point: persistent/refractory GD, antithyroid drugs over 5 years with positive TRAb. The TCR library used RNA extracted from PBMCs. Approximately 10-milliliter peripheral blood samples went into EDTA tubes. This clonotype was seen only once. The target antigen is unknown. The V and J ends lost 0 bases and 3 bases, in that order; junction bases with no gene match: 15. The CDR3 has 19 amino acids. The germline CDR1 and CDR2 sequences are SGHNT and YYREEE (reference sequence). CDR3 regions were amplified by Arm-PCR using iRepertoire HTBI primers to build TCR beta libraries. Via MiXCR, TCRdb re-called the multiplex PCR reads, giving one row per CDR3 protein. Among 400,000 to 500,000 distinct CDR3 sequences listed, around 21% were seen once. Study-level results: Owing to a sample size that was small, accuracy may have been reduced. The study found lower TCR diversity in persistent Graves' patients than in newly diagnosed ones.

This TCR derives from a female donor with Graves disease. The sample was peripheral blood mononuclear cells (PBMCs), taken when the disease was refractory, from a patient treated with antithyroid drugs. V gene TRBV5-4 combines with J gene TRBJ2-7; TRBD2 matches at 10 bases. CDR3 sequence (DNA): TGTGCCAGCAGCTTGGGGCAGCGAGCGGGAGGGCCCTTAGACTACGAGCAGTACTTC. This codes for CASSLGQRAGGPLDYEQYF.